This TCR beta chain was sequenced for a study of T cells in Graves' hyperthyroidism and ophthalmopathy. As for the study in general: Peripheral blood was acquired at first diagnosis, ahead of any therapy whatsoever. General observations from the study: Blood also carried most thyroid clonotypes expanded above 0.001.

The CDR3 spans 15 residues. V lost 1 base and J lost 0, with 8 bases in between. Concerning this clonotype itself: The antigen remains undetermined.

RNA transcripts yielded amplified TCR beta CDR3 regions. In the first-round RT-PCR of the TCR CDR3, the HTBI primer set was used. TCRdb fed the multiplex PCR reads into MiXCR, producing one record per CDR3 protein. The data hold some 300,000 distinct CDR3 sequences, with approximately 18% observed a single time. The TCR originated in a middle-aged man with Graves' ophthalmopathy. The V and J genes are TRBV12-3 or TRBV12-4 and TRBJ2-3; D is possibly TRBD1 (5 bases). Material for sequencing was blood. CDR3: CASSLERGSTDTQYF. CDR3 bases: TGTGCCAGCAGTTTAGAAAGGGGTAGCACAGATACGCAGTATTTT.